This TCR beta chain was captured in a study of cytomegalovirus exposure and HLA in healthy donors. Study-wide background: T cells numbering about 179 million yielded around 120 million unique TCR beta sequences in an earlier analysis.

On this clone itself: The target antigen is unknown.

Study findings and constraints: Of the V segments, some could not be distinguished, including TRBV6-2 and TRBV6-3, and were excluded.

V trimming: 9 bases; J trimming: 0 bases; junction bases outside the gene matches: 4. Germline V lookup: CDR1 LNHDA, CDR2 SQIVND (reference sequence). The CDR3 extends over 13 amino acids. The PCR used 60 Vbeta and 13 Jbeta primers. Generated by immunoSEQ multiplex PCR, the TCRdb table keeps only in-frame clones and is missing some. The sample has fewer than 150,000 clones; around 83% are singletons. Material: PBMCs. This chain links TRBV19 with TRBJ2-7, with TRBD1 matching 8 bases. The source is a man between 35 and 55 years old in good health and CMV-seropositive. This CDR3 is CASGTGASYEQYF. The CDR3 DNA is TGTGCCAGCGGGACAGGAGCCTCCTACGAGCAGTACTTC.